One and the same sample provided the 31 T cell receptor beta chains below, sequenced in a study of cytomegalovirus exposure and HLA in healthy donors. Generated by immunoSEQ multiplex PCR, the TCRdb table keeps only in-frame clones and is missing some. Altogether about 120,000 clones are present, 89% being singletons, with the ten largest covering roughly 2%. The sequenced sample was PBMCs. Every receptor here comes from a woman aged 18-35 years in good health and CMV-seronegative.

This clone was seen more than once but under ten times. The chain recombines TRBV6-5 with TRBJ2-7, with 11 bases aligning to TRBD2. Germline CDR1 MNHEY, CDR2 SVGAGI. With V trimmed by 2 bases and J by 3 bases, 0 bases remained unmatched. The CDR3 runs 14 residues. The CDR3 here is CASSYGTSGYEQYF. The CDR3 coding sequence is TGTGCCAGCAGTTACGGGACTAGCGGCTACGAGCAGTACTTC.

V and J are TRBV5-8 and TRBJ2-3, with 7 bases aligning to TRBD2. V lost 4 bases to trimming and J lost 0 bases; unmatched junction nucleotides: 14. The germline V gene has CDR1 SGHTS and CDR2 YDEGEE. The CDR3 is 18 residues long. CDR3: CASSLRTVGSGSTDTQYF. CDR3 nucleotides: TGTGCCAGCAGCCTACGCACGGTGGGTAGCGGGAGCACAGATACGCAGTATTTT.

This chain links TRBV5-6 with TRBJ2-7, with D possibly TRBD2 on 6 matching bases. In germline, CDR1 is SGHDT, CDR2 YYEEEE. This CDR3 spans 13 amino acids. Trimming left V 0 bases short and J 6 bases short, with 10 bases between. The CDR3 sequence: CASSLVRGSEQYF. CDR3 DNA: TGTGCCAGCAGCTTGGTTCGGGGGAGCGAGCAGTACTTC. The entire variable domain, with the rest obtained from reference TRBV5-6 and TRBJ2-7, is as follows: DAGVTQSPTHLIKTRGQQVTLRCSPKSGHDTVSWYQQALGQGPQFIFQYYEEEERQRGNFPDRFSGHQFPNYSSELNVNALLLGDSALYLCASSLVRGSEQYFGPGTRLTVT.

This clone was seen a handful of times. The rearrangement links TRBV27 to TRBJ1-2; 8 bases agree with TRBD1. With 3 bases clipped from V and 3 bases from J, the junction kept 9 bases outside the gene matches. Germline lookup yields CDR1 MNHEY and CDR2 SMNVEV (reference sequence). The CDR3 is 16 residues long. CDR3 in amino acids: CASSFTPPGGHYGYTF. The CDR3 DNA follows: TGTGCCAGCAGTTTTACTCCTCCAGGGGGCCACTATGGCTACACCTTC.

The chain links TRBV14 to TRBJ2-7; TRBD2 matches 14 bases. From germline, CDR1 is SGHDN and CDR2 FVKESK. The CDR3 length is 16 residues. J was trimmed by 4 bases and V by 3 bases; bases with no gene match: 5. This CDR3 reads CASSHTGTSGGYEQYF. The CDR3 DNA is TGTGCCAGCAGCCACACCGGGACTAGCGGGGGATACGAGCAGTACTTC.

The J gene is TRBJ2-5, the V gene TRBV6-6, with unresolved D. Trimming took off 2 bases at V and 5 bases at J, with 3 bases between the two ends. Germline V lookup: CDR1 MNHNY, CDR2 SVGAGI (reference sequence). This CDR3 has 11 amino acids. CDR3 amino acids: CASSYLETQYF. CDR3 nucleotides: TGTGCCAGCAGTTACCTGGAGACCCAGTACTTC.

This clone appeared a few times. The genes are TRBV19 and TRBJ2-3; 8 nucleotides agree with TRBD1. The CDR3 runs to 14 residues. Trimming removed 5 bases from V and 4 bases from J; junction bases left unmatched: 5. The V gene's germline CDR1 is LNHDA and CDR2 SQIVND (reference sequence). As DNA, the CDR3 is TGTGCCAGTAGTGACAGGGGAAGGTCAGATACGCAGTATTTT. Translation: CASSDRGRSDTQYF.

This chain links TRBV19 with TRBJ2-2; TRBD2 matches 12 bases. Germline values: CDR1 LNHDA, CDR2 SQIVND (reference sequence). The CDR3 has 20 residues. Trimming removed 3 bases from V and 4 bases from J; junction bases left unmatched: 15. CDR3 nucleotide sequence: TGTGCCAGTAGTATGGGCCCTGATCTAGCGGGAGGGTCGGGCACCGGGGAGCTGTTTTTT. Its protein is CASSMGPDLAGGSGTGELFF.

This clone was seen a few times. The V and J genes are TRBV5-1 and TRBJ2-5, with D perhaps matching TRBD1 (6 bases). In germline, CDR1 is SGHRS, CDR2 YFSETQ. There are 16 residues in the CDR3. V was pared by 3 bases and J by 1 base, with 16 bases between. The CDR3 sequence is CASSSFVGTPQETQYF. The DNA of the CDR3 is TGCGCCAGCAGCTCCTTTGTGGGGACACCCCAAGAGACCCAGTACTTC. Combining the CDR3 with reference TRBV5-1 and TRBJ2-5 gives the whole variable domain KAGVTQTPRYLIKTRGQQVTLSCSPISGHRSVSWYQQTPGQGLQFLFEYFSETQRNKGNFPGRFSGRQFSNSRSEMNVSTLELGDSALYLCASSSFVGTPQETQYFGPGTRLLVL.

The V call is TRBV28, the J call TRBJ2-7; TRBD1 matches at 11 bases. V lost 6 bases to trimming and J lost 4 bases; unmatched junction nucleotides: 5. This CDR3 spans 14 amino acids. Germline V gives CDR1 MDHEN, CDR2 SYDVKM. CDR3 nucleotide sequence: TGTGCCAGCAGGCCGGGACAGGGGGTTTACGAGCAGTACTTC. Its protein product is CASRPGQGVYEQYF.

V usage is TRBV4-1 and J usage is TRBJ1-1; 7 bases align to TRBD1. CDR1 MGHRA and CDR2 YSYEKL come from the germline V gene. V dropped 2 bases and J dropped 1; count of bases not matched to a gene: 10. The length of the CDR3 is 17 residues. CDR3 sequence: CASSQRPPGQTNTEAFF. In nucleotides, the CDR3 is TGCGCCAGCAGCCAACGACCACCGGGACAGACGAACACTGAAGCTTTCTTT.

The chain has TRBV10-2 and TRBJ2-1, with TRBD2 identical over 7 bases. The germline gives CDR1 WSHSY, CDR2 SAAADI. Trimming removed 3 bases from V and 4 bases from J; junction bases left unmatched: 6. The CDR3 is 15 amino acids. CDR3 sequence reads: CASSDRASGYNEQFF. The CDR3 DNA reads TGCGCCAGCAGTGATCGGGCTAGCGGTTACAATGAGCAGTTCTTC.

This chain connects TRBV11-3 to TRBJ1-1; D gene uncertain. The V end lost 4 bases, the J end lost 1 base, and 10 bases lay between the germline ends. The germline gives CDR1 SGHNT, CDR2 YENEEA. This CDR3 contains 14 residues. The CDR3: CASSSGLTNTEAFF. DNA for the CDR3: TGTGCCAGCAGCTCTGGACTTACGAACACTGAAGCTTTCTTT. The full variable domain, in which reference TRBV11-3 and TRBJ1-1 provide the parts outside the CDR3, is EAGVVQSPRYKIIEKKQPVAFWCNPISGHNTLYWYLQNLGQGPELLIRYENEEAVDDSQLPKDRFSAERLKGVDSTLKIQPAELGDSAVYLCASSSGLTNTEAFFGQGTRLTVV.

The rearrangement joins TRBV19 to TRBJ2-7, with a tentative D call TRBD1 (6 bases). Deletions cut 1 base from V and 6 bases from J, with 10 bases between. The CDR3 covers 13 residues. CDR1 is LNHDA, CDR2 SQIVND, per germline (reference sequence). The CDR3 loop is CASSIGAGAEQYF. In DNA form, the CDR3 reads TGTGCCAGTAGTATAGGAGCAGGGGCCGAGCAGTACTTC.

The rearrangement joins TRBV5-4 to TRBJ2-2; 7 bases match TRBD1. The J segment lost 3 bases and the V segment lost 5 bases, leaving 10 bases of the junction unmatched. The CDR3 is 16 residues long. Germline CDR1 reads SGHNT; CDR2 reads YYREEE (reference sequence). The CDR3, as DNA: TGTGCCAGCAGTGGCGTAGACAGGGATTACACCGGGGAGCTGTTTTTT. Translating gives CASSGVDRDYTGELFF.

V gene TRBV9 combines with J gene TRBJ2-5; tentative D call: TRBD1 (6 bases). Trimming cost V 4 bases and J 5 bases, with 18 bases left between them. Germline V gene data show CDR1 as SGDLS and CDR2 as YYNGEE. The CDR3 runs to 15 residues. The CDR3 DNA follows: TGTGCCAGCAGCCACAAGACAGGACAGCCGGAGACCCAGTACTTC. This codes for CASSHKTGQPETQYF.

V gene TRBV23-1 combines with J gene TRBJ1-2; 7 nucleotides agree with TRBD1. TRBV23-1 is reported as an ORF; its role is uncertain. Unmatched junction bases numbered 19, after V lost 2 bases and J lost 7 bases. The CDR3 runs to 18 residues. CDR3 DNA: TGCGCCAGCAGTCAAAATTGGGATTACAGGGGTTCAGGGATTGGCTACACCTTC. Its protein is CASSQNWDYRGSGIGYTF.

The rearrangement joins TRBV19 to TRBJ1-5, with TRBD1 matching over 8 bases. V lost 0 bases and J lost 6; bases outside the gene matches: 7. Germline V gene lookup returns CDR1 LNHDA and CDR2 SQIVND (reference sequence). The CDR3 runs to 16 residues. CDR3 in amino acids: CASSIDPGGVGQPQHF. The CDR3 DNA is TGTGCCAGTAGTATAGATCCAGGGGGCGTTGGTCAGCCCCAGCATTTT.

V gene TRBV19 combines with J gene TRBJ2-3, with 11 bases identical to TRBD2. Germline CDR1 LNHDA, CDR2 SQIVND (reference sequence). V was clipped by 3 bases and J by 5 bases; unmatched bases: 13. This CDR3 region has 18 residues. CDR3 region: CASSISIGSGRAVDTQYF. DNA for the CDR3: TGTGCCAGTAGTATTAGCATCGGTAGCGGGAGGGCCGTAGATACGCAGTATTTT.

This chain joins TRBV11-2 and TRBJ2-5; D is perhaps TRBD1 (6 bases). V dropped 5 bases and J dropped 5 bases, with 21 bases sitting between them. Germline V gene sequence: CDR1 SGHAT, CDR2 FQNNGV. The CDR3 is 16 residues long. The CDR3 is CASSPGRAGASETQYF. CDR3 bases: TGTGCCAGCAGCCCCGGTAGGGCAGGGGCTTCGGAGACCCAGTACTTC.

The genes are TRBV15 and TRBJ1-1, with 8 positions matching TRBD1. V lost 0 bases and J lost 4; bases outside the gene matches: 7. The V gene's germline CDR1 is LNHNV and CDR2 YYDKDF (reference sequence). The length of the CDR3 is 16 residues. CDR3 DNA sequence: TGTGCCACCAGCAGAGATCCGGCACAGGGGGGCACTGAAGCTTTCTTT. It specifies CATSRDPAQGGTEAFF.

The CDR3 DNA sequence: TGTGCCAGCAGCTTGGACACCGAAAGTCGGAACACTGAAGCTTTCTTT. It yields the protein CASSLDTESRNTEAFF. J is TRBJ1-1 and V is TRBV7-9; tentative D call: TRBD1 (5 bases). This CDR3 region has 16 residues. Germline V CDR1 and CDR2: SEHNR, FQNEAQ (reference sequence). Trimming took off 3 bases at V and 1 base at J, with 15 bases between the two ends.

The CDR3 is CASSLQREGSYEQYF. The CDR3 DNA is TGTGCCAGCAGCCTCCAGCGGGAGGGCTCCTACGAGCAGTACTTC. The chain couples TRBV27 to TRBJ2-7; 10 bases line up with TRBD2. This CDR3 comprises 15 residues. The germline V gene encodes CDR1 MNHEY and CDR2 SMNVEV (reference sequence). The V and J ends lost 6 bases and 0 bases, in that order; junction bases with no gene match: 5.

The gene calls are TRBV18 and TRBJ2-5; maybe TRBD1 (5 bases). V was pared by 2 bases and J by 5 bases, with 18 bases between. Germline V gene data show CDR1 as KGHSH and CDR2 as LQKENI. This CDR3 comprises 16 residues. CDR3 amino acids: CASSPNSGQGGETQYF. Here the CDR3 DNA reads TGTGCCAGCTCACCAAATTCAGGGCAGGGCGGTGAGACCCAGTACTTC.

The chain employs TRBV13 and TRBJ2-7; D is perhaps TRBD2 (6 bases). The CDR3 totals 16 residues. V lost 5 bases, J lost 3 bases, and 20 bases lay in between. Germline lookup yields CDR1 PRHDT and CDR2 FYEKMQ (reference sequence). The CDR3 region is CASSVQTGLGYYEQYF. The CDR3 region has the DNA TGTGCCAGCAGCGTACAAACGGGACTCGGCTACTACGAGCAGTACTTC.

The rearrangement joins TRBV19 to TRBJ2-7; a possible D gene is TRBD1 (6 bases). This CDR3 is 14 amino acids long. Germline CDR1 LNHDA, CDR2 SQIVND (reference sequence). Trimming stripped 5 bases from V and 2 bases from J, with 13 bases between. This CDR3 reads CASSQGRPTYEQYF. Written as DNA, the CDR3 is TGTGCCAGTAGTCAGGGGCGCCCCACCTACGAGCAGTACTTC.

The chain couples TRBV2 to TRBJ2-7; maybe TRBD1 (5 bases). The germline V gene encodes CDR1 SNHLY and CDR2 FYNNEI. Deletions cut 4 bases from V and 4 bases from J, with 14 bases between. The CDR3 contains 14 residues. CDR3 DNA: TGTGCCAGCAGTGGGTCAGCGACAGCTTACGAGCAGTACTTC. It is translated as CASSGSATAYEQYF.

This chain links TRBV7-2 with TRBJ1-1; possibly TRBD1 for D (5 bases). CDR3 length: 12 amino acids. Germline lookup yields CDR1 SGHTA and CDR2 FQGNSA. Between the trimmed V and J ends, which lost 6 bases and 4 bases, there was a span of 9 bases. CDR3 protein: CASRGLRTEAFF. CDR3 nucleotide sequence: TGTGCCAGCAGGGGGCTGCGCACTGAAGCTTTCTTT.

As regards this clone: The sample has other DNA sequences that encode this CDR3 too. This sequence joins TRBV30 and TRBJ2-7, with D uncertain. The CDR3 contains 12 residues. Trimming pared 0 bases from V and 3 bases from J, leaving 6 bases between. Germline CDR1 reads GTSNPN; CDR2 reads SVGIG (reference sequence). In nucleotides, the CDR3 is TGTGCCTGGAGTGTACTAAGCTACGAGCAGTACTTC. Encoded protein: CAWSVLSYEQYF.

The rearrangement links TRBV10-3 to TRBJ2-7, with D maybe TRBD2 (5 bases). Germline V gene sequence: CDR1 ENHRY, CDR2 SYGVKD. This CDR3 region has 14 residues. The ends were cut back, 2 bases at V and 1 base at J, with 9 bases in the middle. The DNA of the CDR3 is TGTGCCATCAGTGAGGTTGCGGGTTCCTACGAGCAGTACTTC. Its protein product is CAISEVAGSYEQYF.

Worth noting for this clone: The same CDR3 arises from other DNA sequences in this sample as well. The DNA of the CDR3 is TGTGCCAGCAGCTTAGGGTCAGGGACTGAAGCTTTCTTT. Its protein product is CASSLGSGTEAFF. The chain couples TRBV7-9 to TRBJ1-1; a weak D match, TRBD1 (5 bases). This CDR3 is 13 amino acids long. The ends were cut back, 1 base at V and 5 bases at J, with 8 bases in the middle. Germline loops: CDR1 SEHNR, CDR2 FQNEAQ (reference sequence).